Described below is a single T cell receptor beta chain sequence and its context. These data are taken from a study of blood T cell repertoires in COVID-19. Study summary: Samples representing acute and convalescent COVID-19 were sourced from the United States, Italy and Spain. PBMCs, B-cell-depleted T cells, or T cells provided the cDNA or gDNA that made up the material.

Per the original data handling: Amplified reference gene primers provided the basis for estimating nucleated cell counts. The repertoire was sequenced with immunoSEQ multiplex PCR; TCRdb's copy has only in-frame clones and lacks some. Clonal size and the V and J genes are those of that table, whereas D and trimming came from the DNA. The repertoire has some 250,000 clones, about 90% of them found once; the top ten carry around 2.9%. Material for sequencing was peripheral blood. The TCR originated in a woman aged 25 to 45 who had recovered from COVID-19.

The CDR3 protein is CAWSTQEKLFF. CDR3 DNA: TGTGCCTGGAGTACACAAGAAAAACTGTTTTTT. The chain carries TRBV30 and TRBJ1-4; no clear D gene. With 2 bases removed from V and 8 bases from J, the gap between germline ends came to 6 bases. There are 11 residues in the CDR3. Per the germline V gene, CDR1 is GTSNPN and CDR2 is SVGIG (reference sequence).